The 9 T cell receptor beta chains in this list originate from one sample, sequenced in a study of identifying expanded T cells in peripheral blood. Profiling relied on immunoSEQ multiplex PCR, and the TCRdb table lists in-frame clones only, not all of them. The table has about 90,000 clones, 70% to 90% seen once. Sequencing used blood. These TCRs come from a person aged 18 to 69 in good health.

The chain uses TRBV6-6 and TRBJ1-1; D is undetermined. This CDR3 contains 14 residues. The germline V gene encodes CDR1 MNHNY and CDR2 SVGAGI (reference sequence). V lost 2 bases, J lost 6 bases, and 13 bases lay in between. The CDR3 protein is CASSYGDIHSEAFF. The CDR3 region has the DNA TGTGCCAGCAGTTACGGGGATATTCATTCTGAAGCTTTCTTT.

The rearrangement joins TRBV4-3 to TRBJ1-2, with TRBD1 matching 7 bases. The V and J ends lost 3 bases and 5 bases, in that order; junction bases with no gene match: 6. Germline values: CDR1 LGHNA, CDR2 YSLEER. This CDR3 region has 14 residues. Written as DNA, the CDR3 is TGCGCCAGCAGCCATAACAGGGGCCGGTATGGCTACACCTTC. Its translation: CASSHNRGRYGYTF.

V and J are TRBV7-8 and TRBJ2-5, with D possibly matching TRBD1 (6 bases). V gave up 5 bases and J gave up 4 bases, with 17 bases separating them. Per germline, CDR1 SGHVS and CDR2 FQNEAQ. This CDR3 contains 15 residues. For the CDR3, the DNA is TGTGCCAGCAGCCACAGACGACAGGAAGGAGAGACCCAGTACTTC. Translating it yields CASSHRRQEGETQYF.

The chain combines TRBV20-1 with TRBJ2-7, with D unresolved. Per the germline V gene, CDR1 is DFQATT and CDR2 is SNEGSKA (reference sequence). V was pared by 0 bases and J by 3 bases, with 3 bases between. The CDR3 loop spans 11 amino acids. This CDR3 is CSARENYEQYF. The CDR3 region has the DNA TGCAGTGCTAGAGAGAACTACGAGCAGTACTTC.

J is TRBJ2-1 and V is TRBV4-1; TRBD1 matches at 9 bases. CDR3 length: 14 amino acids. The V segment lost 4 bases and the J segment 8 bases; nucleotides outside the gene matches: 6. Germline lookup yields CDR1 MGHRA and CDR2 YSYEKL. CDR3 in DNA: TGCGCCAGCAGCCCGGGACAGGGAAGGGATGAGCAGTTCTTC. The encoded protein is CASSPGQGRDEQFF.

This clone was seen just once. CDR3 protein: CAWTWESGNTIYF. CDR3 nucleotide sequence: TGTGCCTGGACATGGGAATCTGGAAACACCATATATTTT. This sequence joins TRBV30 and TRBJ1-3; D is undetermined. V lost 4 bases and J lost 1, with 8 bases in between. Germline CDR1 GTSNPN, CDR2 SVGIG (reference sequence). The CDR3 consists of 13 residues.

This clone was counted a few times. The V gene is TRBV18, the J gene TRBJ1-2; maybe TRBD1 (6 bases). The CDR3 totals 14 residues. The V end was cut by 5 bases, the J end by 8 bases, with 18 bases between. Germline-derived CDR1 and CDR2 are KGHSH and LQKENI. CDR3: CASSYLQDSYGYTF. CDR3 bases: TGTGCCAGCTCATACCTACAGGACAGTTACGGCTACACCTTC.

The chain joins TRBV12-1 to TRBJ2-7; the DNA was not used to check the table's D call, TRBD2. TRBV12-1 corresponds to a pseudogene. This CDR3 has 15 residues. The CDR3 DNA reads TGTGCCAGCAGCTTTGCTATCCGACTCCTCTACGAGCAGTACTTC. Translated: CASSFAIRLLYEQYF.

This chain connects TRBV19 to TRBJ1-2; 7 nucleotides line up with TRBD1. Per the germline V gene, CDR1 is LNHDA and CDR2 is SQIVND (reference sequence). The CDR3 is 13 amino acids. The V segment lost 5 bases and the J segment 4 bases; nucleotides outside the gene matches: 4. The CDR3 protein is CASSSDRSYGYTF. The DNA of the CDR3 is TGTGCCAGTAGTTCGGACAGGAGCTATGGCTACACCTTC.